Below are 9 T cell receptor beta chains sequenced from a single sample in a study of Graves' ophthalmopathy and Graves' hyperthyroidism. Amplified TCR beta CDR3 regions were obtained using RNA transcripts as template. HTBI primers served in a first-round RT-PCR, which a second-round multiplex PCR followed. Each CDR3 protein is one row after TCRdb ran MiXCR on the multiplex PCR reads. Of about 740,000 distinct CDR3 sequences listed, roughly 41% were seen once; the top ten hold approximately 43%. Sequencing was carried out using peripheral blood. Receptors originate from an adult man with Graves' ophthalmopathy.

This clonotype was seen more than once but under ten times. This sequence joins TRBV24-1 and TRBJ1-5; tentatively, D is TRBD1 (5 bases). Germline values: CDR1 KGHDR, CDR2 SFDVKD. The CDR3 has 16 residues. Deletions cut 4 bases from V and 3 bases from J, with 15 bases between. The CDR3 here is CATSDPGSGTNQPQHF. In nucleotides, the CDR3 is TGTGCCACCAGTGACCCAGGGTCAGGTACCAATCAGCCCCAGCATTTT.

As to this clonotype: Without the conserved terminal phenylalanine or tryptophan, this CDR3 likely stems from a read error. The J gene is TRBJ1-5, the V gene TRBV2; 9 nucleotides line up with TRBD1. Germline V gene lookup returns CDR1 SNHLY and CDR2 FYNNEI. CDR3 length equals 15 residues. V shed 5 bases and J 4 bases; nucleotides not matched to a gene: 6. CDR3 sequence: CASSRDRGRNQPQHL. CDR3 nucleotide sequence: TGTGCCAGCAGTAGAGACAGGGGGAGGAATCAGCCCCAGCATCTT.

The chain carries TRBV5-1 and TRBJ2-7; 11 positions agree with TRBD2. The V and J ends lost 1 base and 6 bases, in that order; junction bases with no gene match: 3. Germline-derived CDR1 and CDR2 are SGHRS and YFSETQ. The CDR3 runs 14 residues. The chain's CDR3 is CASSLTSGSREQYF. CDR3 nucleotides: TGCGCCAGCAGCTTGACTAGCGGGAGTCGCGAGCAGTACTTC. The full variable domain, completed using reference TRBV5-1 and TRBJ2-7, is KAGVTQTPRYLIKTRGQQVTLSCSPISGHRSVSWYQQTPGQGLQFLFEYFSETQRNKGNFPGRFSGRQFSNSRSEMNVSTLELGDSALYLCASSLTSGSREQYFGPGTRLTVT.

V gene TRBV7-2 combines with J gene TRBJ2-7; a possible D gene is TRBD2 (6 bases). With 5 bases removed from V and 0 bases from J, the gap between germline ends came to 11 bases. The CDR3 contains 14 residues. CDR1 SGHTA and CDR2 FQGNSA come from the germline V gene. This chain's CDR3 is CASSAVDYSYEQYF. In nucleotides, the CDR3 is TGTGCCAGCAGCGCCGTGGACTACTCCTACGAGCAGTACTTC.

This clonotype was found many times. The CDR3 carries no conserved terminal phenylalanine or tryptophan, so it likely arises from a read error. No DNA is shown, since the ends of the CDR3 on it are uncertain; the CDR3 is the one TCRdb lists. The chain recombines TRBV24-1 with TRBJ1-6; no check of the table's D call, TRBD1, against the DNA was made. Germline-derived CDR1 and CDR2 are KGHDR and SFDVKD. A total of 11 residues make up the CDR3, ends included. CDR3 amino acids: CATSKGTGPGI.

Worth noting for this clonotype: A much larger clone sits a single nucleotide away, making a read error possible. The conserved phenylalanine or tryptophan normally closing the CDR3 is absent here, so this likely arose from a read error. The chain joins TRBV7-3 to TRBJ2-7; D not resolved. This CDR3 has 15 residues. CDR1 is SGHTA, CDR2 FQGTGA, per germline. Trimming took off 2 bases at V and 0 bases at J, with 11 bases between the two ends. CDR3 loop: CASSLGVASSYEQYL. The DNA for the CDR3 is TGTGCCAGCAGCTTAGGGGTAGCCAGCTCCTACGAGCAGTACCTC.

This clonotype was recorded many times. The rearrangement uses TRBV19 and TRBJ1-1; 9 bases fit TRBD1. Germline V gives CDR1 LNHDA, CDR2 SQIVND (reference sequence). Germline trimming cut 6 bases from V and 6 bases from J; bases unmatched to any gene: 5. The CDR3 runs 13 residues. CDR3 DNA sequence: TGTGCCAGTAGAGGACAGGGGTTGTCTGAAGCTTTCTTT. Protein: CASRGQGLSEAFF.

This sequence joins TRBV13 and TRBJ2-6; D gene uncertain. This CDR3 region has 15 residues. Trimming removed 5 bases from V and 2 bases from J, with 10 bases in between. The V gene's germline CDR1 is PRHDT and CDR2 FYEKMQ (reference sequence). This chain's CDR3 is CASSPTLPGANVLTF. CDR3 DNA: TGTGCCAGCAGCCCGACATTGCCTGGGGCCAACGTCCTGACTTTC.

Concerning this clonotype: This may stem from a read error, because a much larger clone lies one nucleotide away. The V gene is TRBV10-2, the J gene TRBJ2-5; the match to TRBD1 covers 7 bases. V gave up 0 bases and J gave up 0 bases; unmatched junction bases: 1. This CDR3 region has 15 residues. Looked up from germline, CDR1 is WSHSY and CDR2 is SAAADI. The DNA of the CDR3 is TGCGCCAGCAGTGAGTCAGACAGGGACCAAGAGACCCAGTACTTC. Translating it yields CASSESDRDQETQYF.